What follows are 5 T cell receptor beta chains derived from one specimen sequenced in a study of blood T cells in healthy people across ages. Using a J-beta primer mix together with a sample-barcoded 5' primer, a second PCR was run for roughly 7 to 12 cycles. MiXCR was run by TCRdb on the 5' RACE reads, yielding one entry per CDR3 protein. Altogether around 320,000 distinct CDR3 sequences are present, roughly a quarter being singletons, with the ten largest covering 25% to 35%. The source material was blood. The receptors were gathered from a woman aged 70-85 years in good health.

The chain joins TRBV20-1 to TRBJ2-5; the D gene could be TRBD1 or TRBD2 (6 bases each). Per germline, CDR1 DFQATT and CDR2 SNEGSKA (reference sequence). Trimming shortened V by 3 bases and J by 3 bases, and 8 bases separated the two germline ends. The CDR3 consists of 12 residues. CDR3 sequence (DNA): TGCAGTGCTAGGGGGGGCGAAGAGACCCAGTACTTC. Protein: CSARGGEETQYF.

The chain combines TRBV20-1 with TRBJ2-7; possible D gene TRBD2, 5 bases. Germline CDR1 is DFQATT and CDR2 is SNEGSKA (reference sequence). This CDR3 contains 13 residues. V dropped 5 bases and J dropped 0 bases, with 11 bases sitting between them. This chain's CDR3 is CSARGLSSYEQYF. CDR3 bases: TGCAGTGCTCGCGGGTTAAGCTCCTACGAGCAGTACTTC.

This clonotype was seen ten or more times. The chain has TRBV7-2 and TRBJ2-5, with D maybe TRBD1 (6 bases). There are 12 residues in the CDR3. V lost 5 bases, J lost 5 bases, and 9 bases lay in between. Germline lookup yields CDR1 SGHTA and CDR2 FQGNSA. In nucleotides, the CDR3 is TGTGCCAGCAGCCGAAGGGGGGAGACCCAGTACTTC. Translated, it gives CASSRRGETQYF.

In this sample, this clonotype turned up many times. The V and J genes are TRBV18 and TRBJ2-7; 9 nucleotides align to TRBD2. This CDR3 has 14 amino acids. V was pared by 5 bases and J by 5 bases, with 7 bases of the junction left unmatched. Germline V CDR1 and CDR2: KGHSH, LQKENI. CDR3 region: CASSVGTSRDEQYF. CDR3 sequence (DNA): TGTGCCAGCTCAGTCGGGACTAGCAGAGACGAGCAGTACTTC.

The chain uses TRBV9 and TRBJ2-1; the match to TRBD2 covers 10 bases. V gave up 6 bases and J gave up 5 bases; unmatched junction bases: 8. Germline values: CDR1 SGDLS, CDR2 YYNGEE. The CDR3 spans 15 residues. The CDR3 reads CASTRLAGEHNEQFF. CDR3 in DNA: TGTGCCAGCACTAGGCTAGCGGGAGAACACAATGAGCAGTTCTTC.